This is a list of T cell receptor beta chains from one sample in a study of blood T cell repertoires in COVID-19. The data were produced by immunoSEQ multiplex PCR, yet TCRdb's version contains in-frame clones alone and is incomplete. The sample has around 220,000 clones, roughly 84% seen once. The sample comprised peripheral blood. These receptors were taken from a woman aged 40 to 50 with active or convalescent COVID-19. Each CDR3 is given without its conserved first and last residue. Fields, in order: V gene, CDR3 protein.

v_gene: TRBV20-1
CDR3aa: SARQGYGYT

v_gene: TRBV19
CDR3aa: ASSIGASYSGNTIY

v_gene: TRBV7-3
CDR3aa: ASSVVSNTEAF

v_gene: TRBV6-5
CDR3aa: ASSQDRTEQF

v_gene: TRBV7-9
CDR3aa: ASSPTGSGANVLT

v_gene: TRBV7-2
CDR3aa: ASSTSPAHNLEGYT

v_gene: TRBV7-2
CDR3aa: ASSLLANSYNEQF

v_gene: TRBV11-2
CDR3aa: ASSSLRGHTEAF

v_gene: TRBV14
CDR3aa: ASSQGLEHRGVYGYT

v_gene: TRBV7-2
CDR3aa: ASSYNGGQAGGYT

v_gene: TRBV28
CDR3aa: ASGIEGWSPLH

v_gene: TRBV15
CDR3aa: ATSIPGGAGIGELF

v_gene: TRBV9
CDR3aa: ASSVALRAGQDEQY

v_gene: TRBV7-3
CDR3aa: ASSLEMNTEAF

v_gene: TRBV5-1
CDR3aa: ASSDLAGGYEQY

v_gene: TRBV6-6
CDR3aa: ASSYGGREGNTIY

v_gene: TRBV5-6
CDR3aa: ASSWGPRGNTEAF

v_gene: TRBV7-3
CDR3aa: ASSLSGGRTDTQY

v_gene: TRBV19
CDR3aa: ASSPTTSGGPYNEQF

v_gene: TRBV28
CDR3aa: ASSIPGRGNYGYT

v_gene: TRBV30
CDR3aa: AWSAGQVEGETQY

v_gene: TRBV7-9
CDR3aa: ASSLETAHEAF

v_gene: TRBV19
CDR3aa: ASSIDSGSDTQY

v_gene: TRBV5-1
CDR3aa: ASSFAGNTEAF

v_gene: TRBV30
CDR3aa: AWSKQDSGNTIY

v_gene: TRBV15
CDR3aa: ATSVPQGYGSYNEQF

v_gene: TRBV2
CDR3aa: ASSPPPGEAF

v_gene: TRBV5-1
CDR3aa: ASFLAGGTGEQF

v_gene: TRBV19
CDR3aa: ASSSPEGNGYT

v_gene: TRBV5-1
CDR3aa: ASSLVGGAATEAF

v_gene: TRBV10-3
CDR3aa: AIRGRTGTASEQY